This TCR beta chain stems from a study of vaccination effects on CD4 cells after COVID-19. Study-wide points: Vaccine- and infection-induced clones showed marked clonal contraction late following vaccination.

Concerning this clone itself: The antigen remains unidentified.

Culturing for more than 9 days preceded CD4+ T cell isolation. A positive SARS-CoV-2 PCR test fell between March and December 2020. A half-volume exchange with IL-2 medium occurred on days 3 and 7. Trimming took 7 bases from V and 4 from J; bases not matched to a gene: 5. CDR1 is WSHSY and CDR2 is SAAADI in the germline V gene. CDR3 length: 13 amino acids. Generated by immunoSEQ multiplex PCR, the TCRdb table keeps only in-frame clones and is missing some. The table lists about 64,000 clones, approximately 78% of them singletons, with approximately 24% in the top ten. The V call is TRBV10-2, the J call TRBJ2-7; 9 nucleotides match TRBD1. The TCR comes from a human donor who had a prior SARS-CoV-2 infection. The sequencing used CD4+ T cells from PBMCs cultured without peptide, collected before COVID-19 vaccination. CDR3 loop: CASTPGQGYEQYF. The CDR3 DNA follows: TGCGCCAGCACACCGGGACAGGGATACGAGCAGTACTTC.